This T cell receptor beta chain comes out of a study of shared clonotypes between healthy human individuals. Study summary: Three plates were used per donor for CD4 naive, three for CD4 memory, two for CD8 naive and one for CD8 memory. Findings and caveats of the study: Tissues were not sampled, only blood, and their repertoires likely differ.

Remarks on this clone: No antigen is known for it.

Authors' analysis steps: Filtering differed, since immunoSEQ gave only junction sequences and no quality scores. Sequencing was performed with immunoSEQ multiplex PCR; in TCRdb, only in-frame clones are kept and a portion is missing. V and J calls and clone size are as listed in that table; D and trimming were resolved from the DNA. The data contain about 1.1 million clones, around three quarters of them seen just once; the ten biggest clones take up around 0.61%. V was trimmed by 2 bases and J by 4 bases, leaving 13 bases between them. Germline V gene sequence: CDR1 MGHRA, CDR2 YSYEKL. The CDR3 runs to 15 residues. Subsets obtained from CD4+ cells comprised CD45RA+ naive and CD45RA-negative memory cells.

Sequencing was performed on memory CD4+ T cells from PBMCs. Subset reported: CD45RA-negative fraction. The source is a man between 18 and 29 years old in good health. Some clones in this sample may be carry-over from other donors' samples. V usage is TRBV4-1 and J usage is TRBJ2-3; no clear D. CDR3 DNA: TGCGCCAGCAGCCAAACGAGTGGGCTCCCAGATACGCAGTATTTT. This translates into CASSQTSGLPDTQYF.